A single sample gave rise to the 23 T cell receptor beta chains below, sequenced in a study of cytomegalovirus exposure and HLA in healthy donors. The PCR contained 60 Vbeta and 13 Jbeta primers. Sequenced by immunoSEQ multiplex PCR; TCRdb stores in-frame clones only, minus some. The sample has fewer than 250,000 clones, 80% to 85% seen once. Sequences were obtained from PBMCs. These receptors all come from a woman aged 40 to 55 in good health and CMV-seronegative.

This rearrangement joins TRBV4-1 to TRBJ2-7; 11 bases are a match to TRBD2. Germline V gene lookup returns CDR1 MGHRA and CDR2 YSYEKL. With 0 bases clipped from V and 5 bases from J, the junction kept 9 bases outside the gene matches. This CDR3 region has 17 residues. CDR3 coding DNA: TGCGCCAGCAGCCAAGATTCACTAGCGGGAGCGATTAACGAGCAGTACTTC. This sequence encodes CASSQDSLAGAINEQYF.

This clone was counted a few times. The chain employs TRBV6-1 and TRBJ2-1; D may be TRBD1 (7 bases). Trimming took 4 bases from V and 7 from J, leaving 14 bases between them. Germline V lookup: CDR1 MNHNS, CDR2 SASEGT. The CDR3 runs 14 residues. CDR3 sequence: CASSVQGGWNEQFF. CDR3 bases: TGTGCCAGCAGTGTCCAGGGGGGTTGGAATGAGCAGTTCTTC.

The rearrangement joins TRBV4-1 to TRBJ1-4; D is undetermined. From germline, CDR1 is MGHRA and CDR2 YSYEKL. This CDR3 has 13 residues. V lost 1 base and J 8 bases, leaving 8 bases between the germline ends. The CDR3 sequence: CASSQVRSEKLFF. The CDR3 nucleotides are TGCGCCAGCAGCCAAGTTAGGAGCGAAAAACTGTTTTTT.

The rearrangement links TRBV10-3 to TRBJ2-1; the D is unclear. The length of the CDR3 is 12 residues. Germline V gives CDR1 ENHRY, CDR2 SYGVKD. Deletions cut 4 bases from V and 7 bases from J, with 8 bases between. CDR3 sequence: CAISGLVNEQFF. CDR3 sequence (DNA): TGTGCCATCAGTGGACTGGTTAATGAGCAGTTCTTC.

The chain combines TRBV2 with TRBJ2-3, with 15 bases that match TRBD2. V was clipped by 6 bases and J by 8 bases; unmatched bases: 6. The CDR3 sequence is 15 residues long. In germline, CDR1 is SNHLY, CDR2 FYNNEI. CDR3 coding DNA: TGTGCCAGCAGCCCCGAGGGACTAGCGGGAGGTACGCAGTATTTT. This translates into CASSPEGLAGGTQYF.

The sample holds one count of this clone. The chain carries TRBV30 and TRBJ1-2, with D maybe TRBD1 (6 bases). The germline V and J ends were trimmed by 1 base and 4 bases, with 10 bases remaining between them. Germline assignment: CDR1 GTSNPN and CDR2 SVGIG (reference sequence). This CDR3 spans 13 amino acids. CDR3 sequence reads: CAWSEGDSYGYTF. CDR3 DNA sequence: TGTGCCTGGAGTGAGGGGGATTCCTATGGCTACACCTTC. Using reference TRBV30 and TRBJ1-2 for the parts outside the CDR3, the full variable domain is SQTIHQWPATLVQPVGSPLSLECTVEGTSNPNLYWYRQAAGRGLQLLFYSVGIGQISSEVPQNLSASRPQDRQFILSSKKLLLSDSGFYLCAWSEGDSYGYTFGSGTRLTVV.

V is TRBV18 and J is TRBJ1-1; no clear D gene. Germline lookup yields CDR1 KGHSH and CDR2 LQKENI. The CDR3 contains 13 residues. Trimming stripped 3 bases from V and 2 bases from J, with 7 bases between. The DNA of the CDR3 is TGTGCCAGCTCACCTAGAGCTAACACTGAAGCTTTCTTT. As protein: CASSPRANTEAFF.

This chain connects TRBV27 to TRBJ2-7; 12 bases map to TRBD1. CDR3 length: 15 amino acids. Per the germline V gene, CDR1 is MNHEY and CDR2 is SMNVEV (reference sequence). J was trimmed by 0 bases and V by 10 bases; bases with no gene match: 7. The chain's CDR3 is CATAGGQGASYEQYF. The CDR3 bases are TGTGCCACCGCGGGGGGACAGGGGGCCTCCTACGAGCAGTACTTC.

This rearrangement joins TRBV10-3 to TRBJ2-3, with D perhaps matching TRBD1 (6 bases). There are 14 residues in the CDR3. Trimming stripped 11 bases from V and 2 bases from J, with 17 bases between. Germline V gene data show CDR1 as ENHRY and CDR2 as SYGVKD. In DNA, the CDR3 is TGTGCCGCGACCACAGGGCTCGACACAGATACGCAGTATTTT. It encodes CAATTGLDTDTQYF.

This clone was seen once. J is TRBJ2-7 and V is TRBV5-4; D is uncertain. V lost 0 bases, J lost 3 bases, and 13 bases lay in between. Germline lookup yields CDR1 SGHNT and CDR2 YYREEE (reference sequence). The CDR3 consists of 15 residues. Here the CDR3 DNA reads TGTGCCAGCAGCTTGGATGGCTCGGAGCGCTACGAGCAGTACGTC. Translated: CASSLDGSERYEQYV.

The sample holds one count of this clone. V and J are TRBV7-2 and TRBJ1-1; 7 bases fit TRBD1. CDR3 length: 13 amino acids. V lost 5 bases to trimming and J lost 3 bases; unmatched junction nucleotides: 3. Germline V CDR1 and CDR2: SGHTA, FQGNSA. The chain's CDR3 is CASSQDRDTEAFF. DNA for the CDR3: TGTGCCAGCAGCCAAGACAGGGACACTGAAGCTTTCTTT. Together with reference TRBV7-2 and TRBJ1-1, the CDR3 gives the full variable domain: GAGVSQSPSNKVTEKGKDVELRCDPISGHTALYWYRQSLGQGLEFLIYFQGNSAPDKSGLPSDRFSAERTGGSVSTLTIQRTQQEDSAVYLCASSQDRDTEAFFGQGTRLTVV.

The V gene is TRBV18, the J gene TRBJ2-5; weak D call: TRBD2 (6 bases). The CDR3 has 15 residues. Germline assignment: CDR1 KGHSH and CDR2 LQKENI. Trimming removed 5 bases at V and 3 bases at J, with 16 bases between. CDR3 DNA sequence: TGTGCCAGCTCATCAAACACTAGGGAGGAAGAGACCCAGTACTTC. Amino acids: CASSSNTREEETQYF.

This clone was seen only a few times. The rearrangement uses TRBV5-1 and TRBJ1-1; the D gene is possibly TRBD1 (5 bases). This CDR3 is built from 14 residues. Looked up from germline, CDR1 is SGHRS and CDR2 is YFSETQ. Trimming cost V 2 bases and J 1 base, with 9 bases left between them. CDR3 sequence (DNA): TGCGCCAGCAGCTTTCGGGGGGGGAACACTGAAGCTTTCTTT. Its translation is CASSFRGGNTEAFF.

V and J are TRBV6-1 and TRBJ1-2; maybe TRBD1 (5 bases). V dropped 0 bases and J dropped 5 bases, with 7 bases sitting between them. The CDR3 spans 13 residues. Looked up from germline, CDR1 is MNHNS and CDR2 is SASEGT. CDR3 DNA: TGTGCCAGCAGTGAAGCGGGGGGGTATGGCTACACCTTC. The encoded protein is CASSEAGGYGYTF.

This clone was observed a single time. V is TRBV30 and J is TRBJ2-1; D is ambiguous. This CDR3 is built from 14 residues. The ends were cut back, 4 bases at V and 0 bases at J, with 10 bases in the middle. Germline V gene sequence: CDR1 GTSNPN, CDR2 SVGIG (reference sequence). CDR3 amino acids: CAWILTYSYNEQFF. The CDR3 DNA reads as TGTGCCTGGATCCTAACCTACTCCTACAATGAGCAGTTCTTC.

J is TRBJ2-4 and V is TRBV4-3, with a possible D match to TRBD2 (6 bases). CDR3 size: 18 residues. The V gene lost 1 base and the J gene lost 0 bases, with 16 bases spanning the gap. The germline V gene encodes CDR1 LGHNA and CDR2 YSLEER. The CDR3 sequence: CASSQGSGGGIAKNIQYF. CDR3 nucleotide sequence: TGCGCCAGCAGCCAAGGGTCTGGTGGGGGGATAGCCAAAAACATTCAGTACTTC.

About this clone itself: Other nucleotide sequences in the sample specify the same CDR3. CDR3 coding DNA: TGTGCCAGCAGCCTCGGGACTAGCGGGAGTTACGAGCAGTACTTC. Residues: CASSLGTSGSYEQYF. The chain has TRBV27 and TRBJ2-7, with 14 bases fitting TRBD2. This CDR3 contains 15 residues. Trimming removed 6 bases from V and 4 bases from J; junction bases left unmatched: 5. Per germline, CDR1 MNHEY and CDR2 SMNVEV (reference sequence).

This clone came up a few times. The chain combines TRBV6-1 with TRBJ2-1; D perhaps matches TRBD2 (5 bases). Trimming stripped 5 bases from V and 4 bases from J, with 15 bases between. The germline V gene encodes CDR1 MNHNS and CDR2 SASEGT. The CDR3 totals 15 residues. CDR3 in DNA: TGTGCCAGCAGTCCCAGGAAGACTACTTACAATGAGCAGTTCTTC. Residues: CASSPRKTTYNEQFF.

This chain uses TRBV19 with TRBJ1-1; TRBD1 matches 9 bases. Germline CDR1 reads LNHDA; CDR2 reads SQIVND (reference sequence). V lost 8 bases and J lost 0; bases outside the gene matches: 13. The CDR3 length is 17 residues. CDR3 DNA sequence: TGTGCCAGTCCGAACCCCGACAGGGGGGTTATGAACACTGAAGCTTTCTTT. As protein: CASPNPDRGVMNTEAFF.

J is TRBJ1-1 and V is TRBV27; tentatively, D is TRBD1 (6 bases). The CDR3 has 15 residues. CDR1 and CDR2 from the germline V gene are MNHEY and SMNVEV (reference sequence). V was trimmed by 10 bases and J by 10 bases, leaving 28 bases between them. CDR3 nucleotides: TGTGCCACCAGAGTCAACAACTATAGGGGGAATCTAGCTTTCTTT. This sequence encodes CATRVNNYRGNLAFF.

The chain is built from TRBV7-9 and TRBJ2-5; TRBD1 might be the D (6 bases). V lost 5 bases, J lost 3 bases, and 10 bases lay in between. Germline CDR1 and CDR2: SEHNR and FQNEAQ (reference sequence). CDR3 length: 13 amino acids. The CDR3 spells CASSTGHEETQYF. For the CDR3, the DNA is TGTGCCAGCAGCACAGGGCACGAAGAGACCCAGTACTTC.

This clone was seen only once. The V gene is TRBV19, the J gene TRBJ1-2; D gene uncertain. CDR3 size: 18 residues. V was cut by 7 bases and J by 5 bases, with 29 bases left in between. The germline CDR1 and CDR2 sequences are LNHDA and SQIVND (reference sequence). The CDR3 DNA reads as TGTGCCAGTAAAGCCCCTCACGCGGCAGACCTCCCCCGGTATGGCTACACCTTC. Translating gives CASKAPHAADLPRYGYTF.

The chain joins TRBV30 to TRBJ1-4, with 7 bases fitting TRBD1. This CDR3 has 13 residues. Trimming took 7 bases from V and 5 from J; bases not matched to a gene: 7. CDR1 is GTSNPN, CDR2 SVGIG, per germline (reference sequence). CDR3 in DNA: TGTGCCTCCAAGACAGGGCCGAATGAAAAACTGTTTTTT. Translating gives CASKTGPNEKLFF.